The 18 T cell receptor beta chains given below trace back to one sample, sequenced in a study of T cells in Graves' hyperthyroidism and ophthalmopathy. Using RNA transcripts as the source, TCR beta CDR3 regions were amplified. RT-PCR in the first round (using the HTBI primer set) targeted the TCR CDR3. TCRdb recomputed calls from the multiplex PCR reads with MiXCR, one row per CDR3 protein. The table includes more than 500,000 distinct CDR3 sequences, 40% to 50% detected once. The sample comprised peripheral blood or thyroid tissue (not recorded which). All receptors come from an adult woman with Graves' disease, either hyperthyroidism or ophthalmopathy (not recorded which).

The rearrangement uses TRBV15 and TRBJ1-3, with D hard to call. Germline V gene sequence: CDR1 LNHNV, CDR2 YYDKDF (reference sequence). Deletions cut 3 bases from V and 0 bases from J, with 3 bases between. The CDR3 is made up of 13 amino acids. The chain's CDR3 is CATSSTSGNTIYF. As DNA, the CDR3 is TGTGCCACCAGCAGTACCTCTGGAAACACCATATATTTT.

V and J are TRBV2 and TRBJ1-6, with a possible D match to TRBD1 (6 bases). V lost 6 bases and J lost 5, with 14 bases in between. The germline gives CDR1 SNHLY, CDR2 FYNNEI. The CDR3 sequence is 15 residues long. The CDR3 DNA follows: TGTGCCAGCAGAGTACAGGGAGGGGATAATTCACCCCTCCACTTT. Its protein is CASRVQGGDNSPLHF.

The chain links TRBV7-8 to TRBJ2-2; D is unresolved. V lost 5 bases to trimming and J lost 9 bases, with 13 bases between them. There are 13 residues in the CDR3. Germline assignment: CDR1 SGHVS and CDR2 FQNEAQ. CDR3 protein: CASSKRVLRELFF. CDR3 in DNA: TGTGCCAGCAGCAAACGGGTCTTAAGGGAGCTGTTTTTT.

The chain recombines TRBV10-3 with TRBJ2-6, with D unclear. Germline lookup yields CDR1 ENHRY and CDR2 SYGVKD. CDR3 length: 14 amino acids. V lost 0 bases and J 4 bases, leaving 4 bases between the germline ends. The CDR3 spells CAISESGGANVLTF. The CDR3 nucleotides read TGTGCCATCAGTGAGTCGGGGGGGGCCAACGTCCTGACTTTC.

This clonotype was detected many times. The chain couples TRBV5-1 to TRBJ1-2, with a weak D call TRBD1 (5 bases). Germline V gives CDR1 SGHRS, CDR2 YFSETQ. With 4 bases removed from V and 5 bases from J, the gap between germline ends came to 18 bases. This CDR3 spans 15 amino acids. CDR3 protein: CASSPNTGRGYGYTF. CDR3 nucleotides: TGCGCCAGCAGCCCAAATACAGGTCGTGGTTATGGCTACACCTTC.

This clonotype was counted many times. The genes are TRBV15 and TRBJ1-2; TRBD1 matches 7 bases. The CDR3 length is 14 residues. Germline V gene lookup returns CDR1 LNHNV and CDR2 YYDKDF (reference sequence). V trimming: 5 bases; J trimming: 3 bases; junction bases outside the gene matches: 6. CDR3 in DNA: TGTGCCACCAGCTTAAGACAGGGAGACTATGGCTACACCTTC. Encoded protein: CATSLRQGDYGYTF.

CDR3 bases: TGTGCCAGCAGCTCCAGGGGTTATCCAGATACGCAGTATTTT. It is translated as CASSSRGYPDTQYF. The chain links TRBV7-9 to TRBJ2-3; D is possibly TRBD1 (6 bases). CDR1 SEHNR and CDR2 FQNEAQ come from the germline V gene (reference sequence). CDR3 length: 14 amino acids. V was clipped by 4 bases and J by 4 bases, with 12 bases between them.

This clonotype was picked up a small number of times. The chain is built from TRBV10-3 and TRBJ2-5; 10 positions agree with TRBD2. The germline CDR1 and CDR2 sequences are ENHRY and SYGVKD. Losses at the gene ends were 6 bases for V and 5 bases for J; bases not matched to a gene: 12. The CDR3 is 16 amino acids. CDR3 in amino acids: CAISAAKAGGSETQYF. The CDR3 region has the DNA TGTGCCATCAGCGCTGCTAAAGCGGGAGGGAGCGAGACCCAGTACTTC.

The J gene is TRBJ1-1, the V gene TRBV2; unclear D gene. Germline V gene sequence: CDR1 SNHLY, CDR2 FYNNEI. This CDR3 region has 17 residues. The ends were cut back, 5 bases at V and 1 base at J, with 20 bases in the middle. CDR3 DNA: TGTGCCAGCAGTTTCCTCGACAAAGTAGGCAGGAACACTGAAGCTTTCTTT. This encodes CASSFLDKVGRNTEAFF.

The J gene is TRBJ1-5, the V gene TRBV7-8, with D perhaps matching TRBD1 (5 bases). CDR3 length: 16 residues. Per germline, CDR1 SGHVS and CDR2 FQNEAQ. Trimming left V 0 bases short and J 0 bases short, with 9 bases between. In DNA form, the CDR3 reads TGTGCCAGCAGCTTAGCGCAGGGATATAGCAATCAGCCCCAGCATTTT. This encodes CASSLAQGYSNQPQHF.

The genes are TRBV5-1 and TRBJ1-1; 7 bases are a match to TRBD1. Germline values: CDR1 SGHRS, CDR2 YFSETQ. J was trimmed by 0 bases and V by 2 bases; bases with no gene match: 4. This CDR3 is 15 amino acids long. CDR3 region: CASSLRQGMNTEAFF. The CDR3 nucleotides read TGCGCCAGCAGCTTAAGACAGGGCATGAACACTGAAGCTTTCTTT.

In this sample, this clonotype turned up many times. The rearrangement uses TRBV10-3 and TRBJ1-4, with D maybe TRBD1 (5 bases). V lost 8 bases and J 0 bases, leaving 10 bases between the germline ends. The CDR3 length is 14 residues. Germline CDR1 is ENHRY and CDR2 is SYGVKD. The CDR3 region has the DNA TGTGCCATCGGCGGGACTGCAACTAATGAAAAACTGTTTTTT. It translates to CAIGGTATNEKLFF.

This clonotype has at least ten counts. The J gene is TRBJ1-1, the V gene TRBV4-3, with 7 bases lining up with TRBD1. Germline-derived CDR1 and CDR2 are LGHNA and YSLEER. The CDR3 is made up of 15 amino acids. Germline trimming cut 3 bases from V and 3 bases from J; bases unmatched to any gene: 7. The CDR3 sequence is CASSHPGQRDTEAFF. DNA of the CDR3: TGCGCCAGCAGCCACCCGGGACAGCGAGACACTGAAGCTTTCTTT.

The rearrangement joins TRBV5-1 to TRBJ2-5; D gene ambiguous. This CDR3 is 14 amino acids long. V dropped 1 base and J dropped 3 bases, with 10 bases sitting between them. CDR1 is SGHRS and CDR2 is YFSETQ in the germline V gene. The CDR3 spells CASSLIWNKETQYF. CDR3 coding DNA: TGCGCCAGCAGCTTGATATGGAACAAAGAGACCCAGTACTTC.

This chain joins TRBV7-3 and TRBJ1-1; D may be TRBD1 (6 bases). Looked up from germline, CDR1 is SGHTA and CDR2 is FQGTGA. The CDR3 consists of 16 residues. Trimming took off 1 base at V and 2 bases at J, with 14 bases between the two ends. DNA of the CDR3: TGTGCCAGCAGCTTAATCGGGGCAGGGGAAAACACTGAAGCTTTCTTT. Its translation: CASSLIGAGENTEAFF.

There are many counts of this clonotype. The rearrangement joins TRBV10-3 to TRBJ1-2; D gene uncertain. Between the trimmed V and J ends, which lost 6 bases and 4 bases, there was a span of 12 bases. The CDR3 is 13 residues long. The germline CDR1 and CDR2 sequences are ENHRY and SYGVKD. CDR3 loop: CAISPDLSYGYTF. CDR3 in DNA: TGTGCCATCAGCCCCGACCTTAGCTATGGCTACACCTTC.

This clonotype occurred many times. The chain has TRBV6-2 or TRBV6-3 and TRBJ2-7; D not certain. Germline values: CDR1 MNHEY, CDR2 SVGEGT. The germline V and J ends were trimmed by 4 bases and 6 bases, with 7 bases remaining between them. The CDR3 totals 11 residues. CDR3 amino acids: CASSWSAEQYF. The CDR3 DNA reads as TGTGCCAGCAGTTGGTCCGCCGAGCAGTACTTC.

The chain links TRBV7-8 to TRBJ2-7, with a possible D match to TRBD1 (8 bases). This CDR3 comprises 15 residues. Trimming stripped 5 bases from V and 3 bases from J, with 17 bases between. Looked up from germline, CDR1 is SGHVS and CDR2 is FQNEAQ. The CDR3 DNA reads TGTGCCAGCAGCCATGGGGGGGACAGGAACTACGAGCAGTACTTC. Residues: CASSHGGDRNYEQYF.